This T cell receptor beta chain was obtained from a study of T-cell reconstitution after alpha-beta-depleted transplantation in children (dated by TCRdb to 2016 to 2017). For the study in its entirety: Using TCR repertoire profiling, the study followed T-cell immune reconstitution in a quantitative way in children after TCRalphabeta/CD19-depleted allogeneic hematopoietic cell transplantation. What the authors observed across the whole study: The apparently early recovery of alphabetaT-cell counts about two months after transplant reportedly depended on only several hundred rapidly expanded clones that came from non-depleted graft cells. Over subsequent months, a decline in hyperexpanded clone frequencies was noted, and after one year, T-cell counts and TCRbeta diversity were mostly ascribed to newly produced T cells. In some patients, the high TCRbeta diversity seen at day 60 was put down to recipient T cells and intrathymic progenitors that had survived conditioning.

Taken with the paper, the label for treatment or condition translates to: allogeneic hematopoietic cell transplantation with graft depleted of TCRalphabeta T cells and CD19 B cells. The children who served as transplant recipients had been given grafts of TCRalphabeta/CD19-depleted allogeneic hematopoietic cells. This clonotype was counted many times. It lacks a known antigen. No base quality information exists; no much larger clone differs at one position. From the cysteine up to the phenylalanine, the CDR3 has a length of 14 residues. Only the CDR3 part of the read is kept: 42 bases, read in frame from the first base. V ends up 4 bases short and J 6 bases short, with an unmatched junction base count of 6. CDR1 and CDR2 are drawn from the germline V gene: SGHRS, YFSETQ. Library creation used PCR. For sequencing, an Illumina HiSeq 2500 was employed. Molecular barcoding was employed in the preparation of TCR libraries, with unique molecular identifiers being used to normalize TCRbeta repertoire quantification. TCRdb reworked the public reads: Q25 trimming with fastp, MiXCR clone assembly, productive beta chains retained. Entries that share a CDR3 protein sequence are merged under the most common genes and DNA. The sample data list roughly 340,000 distinct CDR3 sequences, and 15% to 20% of these were observed just once. The leading ten clones occupy roughly 40% of the sample.

This receptor was obtained from a male patient aged 2 to 9 who had a stem cell transplant for acute lymphoblastic leukemia, so the T cells may come from the graft donor. The chain is made from TRBV5-1 and TRBJ2-3, with 9 bases in between that match TRBD2. Source: PBMCs, mostly from graft donor cells, taken 360 days after TCRalphabeta/CD19-depleted stem cell transplant. The DNA reads as follows: TGCGCCAGCAGCCCGGGACTAGCTGAGGATACGCAGTATTTT. This translates into CASSPGLAEDTQYF.